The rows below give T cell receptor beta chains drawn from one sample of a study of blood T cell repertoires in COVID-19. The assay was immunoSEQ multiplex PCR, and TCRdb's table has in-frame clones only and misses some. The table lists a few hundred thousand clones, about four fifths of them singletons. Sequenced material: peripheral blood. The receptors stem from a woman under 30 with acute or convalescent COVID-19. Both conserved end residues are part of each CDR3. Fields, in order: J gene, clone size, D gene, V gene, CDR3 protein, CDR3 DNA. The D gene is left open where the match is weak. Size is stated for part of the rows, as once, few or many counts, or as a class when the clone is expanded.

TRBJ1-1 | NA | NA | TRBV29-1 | CSVAQSNTEAFF | TGCAGCGTTGCACAGAGTAACACTGAAGCTTTCTTT
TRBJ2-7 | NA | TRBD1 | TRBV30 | CAWSFGQGLPHEQYF | TGTGCCTGGAGTTTTGGACAGGGGCTCCCCCACGAGCAGTACTTC
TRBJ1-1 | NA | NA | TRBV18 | CASSPNRGKYTEAFF | TGTGCCAGCTCACCAAACCGGGGGAAGTACACTGAAGCTTTCTTT
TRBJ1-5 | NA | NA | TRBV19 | CAGGGPRGNQPQHF | TGTGCGGGCGGGGGCCCTAGGGGCAATCAGCCCCAGCATTTT
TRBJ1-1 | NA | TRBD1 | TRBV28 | CASSKGQGSAFF | TGTGCCAGCAGTAAAGGACAGGGTTCAGCTTTCTTT
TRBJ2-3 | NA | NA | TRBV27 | CASRERLTDTQYF | TGTGCCAGCAGAGAGCGGCTCACAGATACGCAGTATTTT
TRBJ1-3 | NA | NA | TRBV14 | CASQTGRSSGNTIYF | TGTGCCAGTCAAACGGGTCGATCCTCTGGAAACACCATATATTTT
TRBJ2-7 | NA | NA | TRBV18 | CASSLQEGEQYF | TGTGCCAGCTCACTACAGGAGGGCGAGCAGTACTTC
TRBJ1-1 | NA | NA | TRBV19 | CASLSFQGDTEAFF | TGTGCCAGTCTGAGCTTCCAAGGAGACACTGAAGCTTTCTTT
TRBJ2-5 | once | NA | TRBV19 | CASSTDTYLWETQYF | TGTGCCAGTAGCACCGACACTTATCTTTGGGAGACCCAGTACTTC
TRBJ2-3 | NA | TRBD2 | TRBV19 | CASSIWTSGRDTQYF | TGTGCCAGTAGTATCTGGACTAGCGGGAGAGATACGCAGTATTTT
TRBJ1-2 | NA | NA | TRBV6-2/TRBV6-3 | CASSQTDRYGYTF | TGTGCCAGCAGTCAAACAGACCGCTATGGCTACACCTTC
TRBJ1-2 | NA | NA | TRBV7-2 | CASSTRTALEGYTF | TGTGCCAGCAGCACCCGGACAGCTTTGGAGGGCTACACCTTC
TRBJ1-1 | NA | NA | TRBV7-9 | CASSLAPPAAAAFF | TGTGCCAGCAGCTTAGCTCCCCCTGCGGCTGCAGCTTTCTTT
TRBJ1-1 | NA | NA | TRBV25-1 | CASSVDLGTEAFF | TGTGCCAGCAGTGTAGACTTGGGCACTGAAGCTTTCTTT
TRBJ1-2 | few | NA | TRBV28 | CASSLPGLYGYTF | TGTGCCAGCAGTTTACCAGGGCTCTATGGCTACACCTTC
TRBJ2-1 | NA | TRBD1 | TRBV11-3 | CASSLGGYRGLKYNEQFF | TGTGCCAGCAGCTTAGGGGGCTACAGGGGGCTCAAATACAATGAGCAGTTCTTC
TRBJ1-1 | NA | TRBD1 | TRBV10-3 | CAISDRQGSSGTEAFF | TGTGCCATCAGTGACCGACAGGGGTCGTCGGGCACTGAAGCTTTCTTT
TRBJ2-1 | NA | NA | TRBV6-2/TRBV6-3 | CASSYLDNEQFF | TGTGCCAGCAGTTACTTAGACAATGAGCAGTTCTTC
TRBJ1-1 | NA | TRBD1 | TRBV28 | CASNPGGTAYNTEAFF | TGTGCCAGCAACCCGGGGGGGACAGCGTATAACACTGAAGCTTTCTTT
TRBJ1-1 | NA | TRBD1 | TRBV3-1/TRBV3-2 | CASSQGTGGGREAFF | TGTGCCAGCAGCCAAGGGACAGGGGGCGGGCGGGAAGCTTTCTTT
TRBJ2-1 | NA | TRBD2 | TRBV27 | CASKDWTSRNEQFF | TGTGCCAGCAAAGACTGGACTAGCAGGAATGAGCAGTTCTTC
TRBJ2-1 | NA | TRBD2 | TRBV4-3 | CASSPSASGNEQFF | TGCGCCAGCAGCCCATCGGCTAGCGGTAATGAGCAGTTCTTC
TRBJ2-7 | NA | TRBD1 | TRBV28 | CASSPGQVSYEQYF | TGTGCCAGCAGCCCCGGACAGGTCTCCTACGAGCAGTACTTC
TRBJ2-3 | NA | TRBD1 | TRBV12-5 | CASGLAPGTAYTDTQYF | TGTGCTAGTGGTTTGGCCCCTGGGACAGCTTACACAGATACGCAGTATTTT
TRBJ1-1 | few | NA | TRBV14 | CASSPPGMNTEAFF | TGTGCCAGCAGCCCCCCAGGGATGAACACTGAAGCTTTCTTT
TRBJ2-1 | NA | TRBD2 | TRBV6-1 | CASSDPTSGSHNEQFF | TGTGCCAGCAGTGACCCGACTAGCGGGAGTCATAATGAGCAGTTCTTC
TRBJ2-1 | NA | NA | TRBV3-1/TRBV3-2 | CASSLHGVSLSEQFF | TGTGCCAGCAGCCTCCACGGGGTCTCTCTTTCTGAGCAGTTCTTC
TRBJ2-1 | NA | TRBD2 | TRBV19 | CASKTLAASYNEQFF | TGTGCCAGTAAGACACTAGCGGCCTCCTACAATGAGCAGTTCTTC
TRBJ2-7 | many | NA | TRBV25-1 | CASSADSYEQYF | TGTGCCAGCAGCGCGGACTCCTACGAGCAGTACTTC
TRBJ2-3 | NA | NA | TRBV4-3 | CASSQDISDTQYF | TGCGCCAGCAGCCAAGATATTTCGGATACGCAGTATTTT
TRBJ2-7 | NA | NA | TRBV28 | CASSWTARYEQYF | TGTGCCAGCAGTTGGACAGCTAGATACGAGCAGTACTTC
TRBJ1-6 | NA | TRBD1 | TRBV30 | CAGGQGLYSPLHF | TGTGCCGGGGGACAGGGGTTGTATTCACCCCTCCACTTT
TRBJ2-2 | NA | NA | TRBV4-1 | CASSQGDRTGELFF | TGCGCCAGCAGCCAAGGTGACAGGACCGGGGAGCTGTTTTTT
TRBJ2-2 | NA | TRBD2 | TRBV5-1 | CASSLLLAENTGELFF | TGCGCCAGCAGCTTGTTGCTAGCGGAGAACACCGGGGAGCTGTTTTTT